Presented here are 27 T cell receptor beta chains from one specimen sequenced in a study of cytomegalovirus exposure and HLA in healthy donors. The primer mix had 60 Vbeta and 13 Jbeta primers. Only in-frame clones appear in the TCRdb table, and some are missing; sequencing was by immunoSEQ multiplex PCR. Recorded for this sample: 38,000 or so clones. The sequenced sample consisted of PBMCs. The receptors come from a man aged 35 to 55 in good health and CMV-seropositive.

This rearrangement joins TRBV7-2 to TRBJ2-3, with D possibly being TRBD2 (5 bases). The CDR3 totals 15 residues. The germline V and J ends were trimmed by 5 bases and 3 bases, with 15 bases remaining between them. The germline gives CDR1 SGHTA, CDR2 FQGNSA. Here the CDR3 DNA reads TGTGCCAGCAGCCCCTCTAGCCAGAGGACAGATACGCAGTATTTT. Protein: CASSPSSQRTDTQYF. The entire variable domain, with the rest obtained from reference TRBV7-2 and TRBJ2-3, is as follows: GAGVSQSPSNKVTEKGKDVELRCDPISGHTALYWYRQSLGQGLEFLIYFQGNSAPDKSGLPSDRFSAERTGGSVSTLTIQRTQQEDSAVYLCASSPSSQRTDTQYFGPGTRLTVL.

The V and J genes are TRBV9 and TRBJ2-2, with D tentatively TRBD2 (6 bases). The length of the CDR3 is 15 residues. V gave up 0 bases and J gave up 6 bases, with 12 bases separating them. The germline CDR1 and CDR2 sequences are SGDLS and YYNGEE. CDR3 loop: CASSVGASGAGELFF. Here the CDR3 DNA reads TGTGCCAGCAGCGTAGGGGCGTCGGGGGCCGGGGAGCTGTTTTTT.

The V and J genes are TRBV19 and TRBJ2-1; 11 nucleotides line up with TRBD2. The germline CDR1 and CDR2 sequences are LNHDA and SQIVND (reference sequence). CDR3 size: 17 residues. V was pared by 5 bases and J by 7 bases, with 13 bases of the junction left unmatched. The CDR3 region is CASSPGLAGGPRNEQFF. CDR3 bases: TGTGCCAGTAGTCCCGGTTTAGCGGGAGGGCCTCGGAATGAGCAGTTCTTC.

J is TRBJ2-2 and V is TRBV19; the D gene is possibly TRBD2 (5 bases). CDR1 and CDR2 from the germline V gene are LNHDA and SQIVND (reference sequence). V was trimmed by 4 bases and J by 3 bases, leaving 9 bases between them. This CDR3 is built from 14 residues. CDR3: CASSTPEDTGELFF. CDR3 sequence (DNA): TGTGCCAGTAGTACCCCGGAGGACACCGGGGAGCTGTTTTTT.

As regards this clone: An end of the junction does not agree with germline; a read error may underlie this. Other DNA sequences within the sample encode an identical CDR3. This CDR3 is CASTPTGGSGYTF. The CDR3 coding sequence is TGTGCCAGCACCCCAACCGGGGGTAGTGGCTACACTTTC. The chain employs TRBV6-6 and TRBJ1-2; possible D gene TRBD1, 5 bases. The germline V gene has CDR1 MNHNY and CDR2 SVGAGI (reference sequence). CDR3 length: 13 amino acids.

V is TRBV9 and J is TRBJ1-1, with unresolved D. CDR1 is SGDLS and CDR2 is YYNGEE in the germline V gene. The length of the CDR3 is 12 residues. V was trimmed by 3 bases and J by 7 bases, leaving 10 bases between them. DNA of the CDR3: TGTGCCAGCAGCGCAGAGGCAGATGAAGCTTTCTTT. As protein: CASSAEADEAFF.

CDR3 loop: CASSYGRQGGIQYF. The CDR3 region has the DNA TGTGCCAGCAGTTACGGCCGACAGGGTGGTATTCAGTACTTC. This chain connects TRBV6-5 to TRBJ2-4, with 7 bases fitting TRBD1. The CDR3 is made up of 14 amino acids. Germline CDR1 reads MNHEY; CDR2 reads SVGAGI. After removal of 2 bases from V and 10 bases from J, the junction contained 8 bases not matched to a gene.

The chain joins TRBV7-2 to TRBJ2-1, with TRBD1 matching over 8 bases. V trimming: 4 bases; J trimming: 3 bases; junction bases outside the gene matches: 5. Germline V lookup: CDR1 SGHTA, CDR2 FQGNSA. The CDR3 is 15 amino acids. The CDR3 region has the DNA TGTGCCAGCAGCTACGGACAGGGAGACTACAATGAGCAGTTCTTC. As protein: CASSYGQGDYNEQFF.

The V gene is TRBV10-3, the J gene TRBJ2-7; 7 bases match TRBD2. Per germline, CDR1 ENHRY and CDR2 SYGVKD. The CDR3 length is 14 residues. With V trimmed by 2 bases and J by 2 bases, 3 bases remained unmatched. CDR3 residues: CAISERLAAYEQYF. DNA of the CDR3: TGTGCCATCAGTGAGAGGCTAGCGGCCTACGAGCAGTACTTC.

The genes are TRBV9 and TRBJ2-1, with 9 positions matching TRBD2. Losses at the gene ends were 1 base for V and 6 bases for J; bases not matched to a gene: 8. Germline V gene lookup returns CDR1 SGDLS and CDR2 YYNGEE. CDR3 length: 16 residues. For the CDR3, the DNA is TGTGCCAGCAGCGTACAAGGTAGCGGGAGACTCAATGAGCAGTTCTTC. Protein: CASSVQGSGRLNEQFF.

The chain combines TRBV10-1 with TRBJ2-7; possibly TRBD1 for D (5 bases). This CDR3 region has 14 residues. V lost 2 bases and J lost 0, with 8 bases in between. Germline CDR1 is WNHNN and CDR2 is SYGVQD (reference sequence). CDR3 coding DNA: TGCGCCAGCAGTGAGGGCCAGGGCTCCTACGAGCAGTACTTC. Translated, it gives CASSEGQGSYEQYF.

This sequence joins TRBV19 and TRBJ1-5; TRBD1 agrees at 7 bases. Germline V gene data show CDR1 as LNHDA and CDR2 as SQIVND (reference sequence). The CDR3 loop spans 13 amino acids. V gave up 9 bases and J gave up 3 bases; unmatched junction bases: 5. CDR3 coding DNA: TGTGCCAGCCGAGGGGGCCTCAATCAGCCCCAGCATTTT. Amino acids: CASRGGLNQPQHF.

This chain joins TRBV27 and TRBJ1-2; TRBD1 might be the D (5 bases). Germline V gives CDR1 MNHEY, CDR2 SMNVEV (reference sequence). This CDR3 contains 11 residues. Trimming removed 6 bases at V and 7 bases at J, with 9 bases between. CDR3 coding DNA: TGTGCCAGCAGGACAGTAAGTGGCTACACCTTC. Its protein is CASRTVSGYTF.

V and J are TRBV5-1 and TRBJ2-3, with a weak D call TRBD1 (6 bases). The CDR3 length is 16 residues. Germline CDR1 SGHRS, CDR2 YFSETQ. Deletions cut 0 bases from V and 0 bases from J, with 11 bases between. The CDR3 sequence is CASSLVTGISTDTQYF. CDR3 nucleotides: TGCGCCAGCAGCTTGGTCACAGGGATTAGCACAGATACGCAGTATTTT.

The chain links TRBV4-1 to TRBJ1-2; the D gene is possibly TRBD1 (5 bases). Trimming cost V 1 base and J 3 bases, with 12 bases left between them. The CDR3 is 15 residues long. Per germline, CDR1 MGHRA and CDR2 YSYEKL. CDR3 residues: CASSQGAGLHYGYTF. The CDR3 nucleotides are TGCGCCAGCAGCCAAGGGGCAGGGCTGCACTATGGCTACACCTTC.

CDR3 sequence reads: CASKRGWDYGYTF. The CDR3 DNA reads TGTGCCAGCAAACGGGGGTGGGACTATGGCTACACCTTC. V and J are TRBV28 and TRBJ1-2, with D tentatively TRBD1 (5 bases). In germline, CDR1 is MDHEN, CDR2 SYDVKM. This CDR3 comprises 13 residues. V lost 7 bases to trimming and J lost 3 bases, with 12 bases between them.

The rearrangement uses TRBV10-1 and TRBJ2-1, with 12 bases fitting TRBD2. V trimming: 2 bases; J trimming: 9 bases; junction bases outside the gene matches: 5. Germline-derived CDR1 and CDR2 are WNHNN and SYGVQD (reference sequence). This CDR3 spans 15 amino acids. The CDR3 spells CASSEGLAGLGEQFF. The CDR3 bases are TGCGCCAGCAGTGAGGGACTAGCGGGGCTCGGTGAGCAGTTCTTC.

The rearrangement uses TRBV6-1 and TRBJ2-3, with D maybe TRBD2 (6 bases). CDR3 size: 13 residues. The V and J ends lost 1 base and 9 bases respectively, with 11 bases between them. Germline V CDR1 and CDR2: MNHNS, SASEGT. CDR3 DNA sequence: TGTGCCAGCAGTGAAGGATTGCGGGGCACGCAGTATTTT. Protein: CASSEGLRGTQYF.

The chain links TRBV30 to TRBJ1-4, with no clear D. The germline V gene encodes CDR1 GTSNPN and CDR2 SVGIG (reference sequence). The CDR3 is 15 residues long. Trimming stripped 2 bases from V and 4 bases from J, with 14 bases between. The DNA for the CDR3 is TGTGCCTGGAGTTCGACACCGGGGTTTAATGAAAAACTGTTTTTT. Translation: CAWSSTPGFNEKLFF.

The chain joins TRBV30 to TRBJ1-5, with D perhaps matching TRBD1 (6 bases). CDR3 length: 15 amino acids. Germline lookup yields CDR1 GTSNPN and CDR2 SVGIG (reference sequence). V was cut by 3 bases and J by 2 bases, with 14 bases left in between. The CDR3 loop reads CAWRGRGAGNQPQHF. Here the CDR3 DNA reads TGTGCCTGGAGGGGGAGGGGGGCCGGCAATCAGCCCCAGCATTTT.

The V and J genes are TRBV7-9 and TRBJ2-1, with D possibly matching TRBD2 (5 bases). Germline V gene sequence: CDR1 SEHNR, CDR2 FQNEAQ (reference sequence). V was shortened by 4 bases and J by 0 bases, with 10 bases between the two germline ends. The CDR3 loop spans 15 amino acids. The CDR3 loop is CASSSPRGSYNEQFF. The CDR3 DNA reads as TGTGCCAGCAGCTCGCCCCGGGGCTCCTACAATGAGCAGTTCTTC.

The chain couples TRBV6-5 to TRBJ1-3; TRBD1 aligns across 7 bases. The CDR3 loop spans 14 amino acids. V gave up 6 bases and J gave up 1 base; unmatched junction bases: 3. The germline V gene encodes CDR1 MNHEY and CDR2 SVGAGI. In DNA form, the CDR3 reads TGTGCCAGCAGACCACAGGGGTCTGGAAACACCATATATTTT. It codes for CASRPQGSGNTIYF.

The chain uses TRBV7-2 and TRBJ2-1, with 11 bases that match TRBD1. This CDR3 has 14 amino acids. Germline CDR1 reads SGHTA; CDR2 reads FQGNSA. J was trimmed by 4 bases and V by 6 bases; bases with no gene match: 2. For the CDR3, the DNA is TGTGCCAGCAGGGGACAGGGGGGGTACAATGAGCAGTTCTTC. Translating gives CASRGQGGYNEQFF.

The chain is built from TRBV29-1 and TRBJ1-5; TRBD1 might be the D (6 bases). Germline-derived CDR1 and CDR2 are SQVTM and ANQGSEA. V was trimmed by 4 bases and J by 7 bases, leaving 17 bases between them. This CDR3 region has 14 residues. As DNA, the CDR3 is TGCAGCGTTGCCACAGGGACGGGAAAACAGCCCCAGCATTTT. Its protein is CSVATGTGKQPQHF.

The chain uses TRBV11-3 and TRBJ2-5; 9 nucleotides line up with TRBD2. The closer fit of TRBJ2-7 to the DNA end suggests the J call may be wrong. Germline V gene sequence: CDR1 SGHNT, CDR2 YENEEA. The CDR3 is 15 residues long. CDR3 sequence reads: CASSLASGTPYEQYF. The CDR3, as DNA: TGTGCCAGCAGCCTCGCTAGCGGGACCCCCTACGAGCAGTACTTC.

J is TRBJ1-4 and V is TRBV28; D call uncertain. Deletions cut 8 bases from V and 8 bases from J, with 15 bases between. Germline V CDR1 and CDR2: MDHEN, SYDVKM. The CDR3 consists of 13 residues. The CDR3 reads CASQLFTAEKLFF. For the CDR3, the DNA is TGTGCCAGCCAACTATTCACTGCGGAAAAACTGTTTTTT.

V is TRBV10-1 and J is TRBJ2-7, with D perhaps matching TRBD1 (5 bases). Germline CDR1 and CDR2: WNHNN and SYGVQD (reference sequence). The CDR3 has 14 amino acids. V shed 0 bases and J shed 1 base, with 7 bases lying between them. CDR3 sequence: CASSESGQSYEQYF. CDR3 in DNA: TGCGCCAGCAGTGAGTCGGGGCAGTCCTACGAGCAGTACTTC.